This is a list of T cell receptor beta chains from one sample in a study of identical twins. TCRdb ran MiXCR on the 5' RACE reads and lists one entry per CDR3 protein. The sample has 700,000 or so distinct CDR3 sequences; 20% to 25% are singletons. Separately, the same data were catalogued under a study of T cells expressing NK-cell markers.

The sequencing sample was made of PBMCs. The receptors derive from a woman aged 18-35 years in good health. CDR3s include the opening cysteine and the closing phenylalanine or tryptophan.

V gene: TRBV7-8
J gene: TRBJ2-7
CDR3 protein: CASSLGSLASQHEQYF

V gene: TRBV12-3/TRBV12-4
J gene: TRBJ2-7
CDR3 protein: CASSQYPYEQYF

V gene: TRBV5-1
J gene: TRBJ1-2
CDR3 protein: CASRGTNTNYGYTF

V gene: TRBV5-1
J gene: TRBJ2-7
CDR3 protein: CASSMTGNIYEQYF

V gene: TRBV5-1
J gene: TRBJ2-3
CDR3 protein: CASSLAQADTQYF

V gene: TRBV29-1
J gene: TRBJ2-1
CDR3 protein: CSVPVGSGRASGYEQFF

V gene: TRBV7-2
J gene: TRBJ1-2
CDR3 protein: CASSLGGEGNYGYTF

V gene: TRBV15
J gene: TRBJ2-4
CDR3 protein: CATSRAGLRGLAKNIQYF

V gene: TRBV20-1
J gene: TRBJ1-1
CDR3 protein: CSAPERGFF

V gene: TRBV6-5
J gene: TRBJ2-7
CDR3 protein: CASSYGVRPYEQYF

V gene: TRBV12-3/TRBV12-4
J gene: TRBJ2-3
CDR3 protein: CASSLLAGTDTQYF

V gene: TRBV7-2
J gene: TRBJ1-5
CDR3 protein: CASSASGQTNQPQHF

V gene: TRBV20-1
J gene: TRBJ2-7
CDR3 protein: CSARVEGPDPYEQYF

V gene: TRBV6-1
J gene: TRBJ2-2
CDR3 protein: CASNARGAVVTGELFF

V gene: TRBV11-1
J gene: TRBJ2-1
CDR3 protein: CASSIQPFGREGFNEQFF

V gene: TRBV20-1
J gene: TRBJ2-7
CDR3 protein: CSARDRVRAPYEQYF

V gene: TRBV12-3/TRBV12-4
J gene: TRBJ2-1
CDR3 protein: CASTILRGREQFF

V gene: TRBV29-1
J gene: TRBJ2-5
CDR3 protein: CSAWTAGETQYF

V gene: TRBV20-1
J gene: TRBJ2-7
CDR3 protein: CSAHSGSSYEQYF

V gene: TRBV6-4
J gene: TRBJ1-2
CDR3 protein: CASSADGDYGYTF

V gene: TRBV12-3/TRBV12-4
J gene: TRBJ1-1
CDR3 protein: CASSLGAGAFF

V gene: TRBV12-3/TRBV12-4
J gene: TRBJ2-7
CDR3 protein: CASSIGGSSYEQYF

V gene: TRBV20-1
J gene: TRBJ2-7
CDR3 protein: CSASLAAVGEQYF

V gene: TRBV7-3
J gene: TRBJ2-3
CDR3 protein: CASSRSGGGTDTQYF

V gene: TRBV5-5
J gene: TRBJ2-1
CDR3 protein: CASSLEGQAYNEQFF

V gene: TRBV5-5
J gene: TRBJ2-1
CDR3 protein: CASRPDPAGGRYNEQFF

V gene: TRBV10-3
J gene: TRBJ2-1
CDR3 protein: CAISDGRASGEQFF

V gene: TRBV12-3/TRBV12-4
J gene: TRBJ2-1
CDR3 protein: CASSHSGRRNNEQFF

V gene: TRBV7-8
J gene: TRBJ1-1
CDR3 protein: CASSLPSLRGAHTEAFF

V gene: TRBV10-3
J gene: TRBJ2-1
CDR3 protein: CAISALLSSYNEQFF

V gene: TRBV20-1
J gene: TRBJ2-2
CDR3 protein: CSASRANRVTGELFF

V gene: TRBV27
J gene: TRBJ2-1
CDR3 protein: CASSSQGVPNNEQFF

V gene: TRBV20-1
J gene: TRBJ2-7
CDR3 protein: CSARVSTSGTYEQYF

V gene: TRBV15
J gene: TRBJ2-7
CDR3 protein: CATSRPRGGATYEQYF

V gene: TRBV7-2
J gene: TRBJ2-2
CDR3 protein: CASSSSITGELFF

V gene: TRBV6-2/TRBV6-3
J gene: TRBJ2-7
CDR3 protein: CASSLFLQLTSGRSGYEQYF

V gene: TRBV7-6
J gene: TRBJ1-3
CDR3 protein: CASSLAQGGPGNTIYF

V gene: TRBV7-3
J gene: TRBJ2-5
CDR3 protein: CASSLLSGLSIETQYF

V gene: TRBV6-1
J gene: TRBJ1-3
CDR3 protein: CASYSPGRNTIYF

V gene: TRBV6-5
J gene: TRBJ2-3
CDR3 protein: CASRSSDTQYF

V gene: TRBV11-2
J gene: TRBJ1-1
CDR3 protein: CASSLVGGHPEAFF

V gene: TRBV30
J gene: TRBJ2-1
CDR3 protein: CAWSGLAVNNEQFF

V gene: TRBV5-1
J gene: TRBJ2-4
CDR3 protein: CASSLSIRGNIQYF

V gene: TRBV6-5
J gene: TRBJ1-2
CDR3 protein: CASSYLGGYTF

V gene: TRBV10-3
J gene: TRBJ1-1
CDR3 protein: CAIKSTKEGNTEAFF

V gene: TRBV7-6
J gene: TRBJ2-1
CDR3 protein: CASSHKTGTSNEQFF

V gene: TRBV20-1
J gene: TRBJ2-1
CDR3 protein: CSAGRARTGGLDEQFF

V gene: TRBV29-1
J gene: TRBJ1-1
CDR3 protein: CSVELGTEAFF

V gene: TRBV7-8
J gene: TRBJ2-5
CDR3 protein: CASSQVANSLWETQYF

V gene: TRBV29-1
J gene: TRBJ2-7
CDR3 protein: CSVEFWDRGSYEQYF

V gene: TRBV18
J gene: TRBJ2-5
CDR3 protein: CASSPDRAQETQYF

V gene: TRBV20-1
J gene: TRBJ2-1
CDR3 protein: CSASSGTLYNEQFF

V gene: TRBV20-1
J gene: TRBJ2-5
CDR3 protein: CSAIRGGGGETQYF

V gene: TRBV4-3
J gene: TRBJ2-5
CDR3 protein: CASSQEWQGETQYF